The clone carrying this T cell receptor beta chain was seen ten or more times. The data derive from a study of T cells in Graves' hyperthyroidism and ophthalmopathy. The CDR3 totals 12 residues. Germline V gene sequence: CDR1 MNHNS, CDR2 SASEGT. Deletions cut 2 bases from V and 2 bases from J, with 4 bases between. Regions amplified from RNA transcripts were the TCR beta CDR3 regions. The TCR CDR3 was amplified in a first-round RT-PCR using the HTBI primer set. TCRdb reanalysed the multiplex PCR reads using MiXCR and keeps one entry per CDR3 protein. Of fewer than 750,000 distinct CDR3 sequences in the sample, under 15% were seen once. Disease duration was under 3 months in the ophthalmopathy patients, who also had a Clinical Activity Score of at least 3 and a NOSPECS grade of at least 4.

The sample consisted of blood. The rearrangement uses TRBV6-1 and TRBJ2-7; D remains unclear. This receptor was taken from a woman aged 40-49 years with Graves' ophthalmopathy. The CDR3 sequence is CASSEPPYEQYF. CDR3 DNA sequence: TGTGCCAGCAGTGAACCCCCCTACGAGCAGTACTTC.